This T cell receptor (beta chain) stems from a study of human T cells and chemical hapten exposure (dated by TCRdb to the early 2020s). For the wider study: For sensitization, 2% DPC in acetone was applied to a 2 cm by 2 cm area of upper inner arm skin. Libraries were pooled for sequencing, and variation in per-sample TCR yields was attributed mainly to small differences in library volumes within the pool. Throughout the roughly 23-week study period, patients were also given weekly therapeutic DPC doses on the scalp. Blood for TCR sequencing was provided by twenty-nine alopecia patients at one to four time points (pre-sensitization, 2, 6 and 24 weeks). Patch tests used Finn chambers with 0.01% DPC on the upper back, scored after 6 days by International Contact Dermatitis Research Group standards. Peripheral blood TCR repertoire changes were tracked in vivo in alopecia patients during primary and secondary sensitization to the hapten diphenylcyclopropenone (DPC). Blood samples were taken from patients before sensitization (week 0) and then at 2, 6 and about 24 weeks after DPC sensitization. Most of the patients in the cohort were female, and the cohort covered alopecia areata with under or over 50% scalp involvement, alopecia totalis and alopecia universalis. Broader findings and caveats from the paper: All patients had alopecia, a presumed autoimmune disease, so their immune response might differ from that of healthy individuals. Repeated subsampling changed both the strength of the expansion versus patch-test correlation and the threshold at which that correlation became significant. DPC sensitization did not change the number of TCRs with a frequency above 1 in 1000, and there was no evidence of changes in global repertoire structure. The number of PT1 expanded TCRs positively correlated with patch test score, significant at thresholds 8, 16 and 32 but not 4. Expanded TCRs formed significantly more large CDR3 similarity clusters than pre-sensitization or healthy control sets, consistent with antigen-driven responses.

This clonotype appeared many times. Its cognate antigen has yet to be identified. Per-nucleotide qualities are absent, and no much larger clonotype sits a single base away. This specimen's time point label, per the study, means: patch test 1, 2 weeks after DPC sensitization. This sample's treatment or condition label indicates: therapeutic diphenylcyclopropenone sensitization with weekly scalp DPC. At each patch-test visit, blood was drawn before the patch test was applied. Eligible patients were aged 18 to 70, diagnosed with alopecia, deemed suitable for DPC therapy, and excluded if pregnant. Total RNA was isolated from unfractionated whole blood collected in Tempus Blood RNA tubes. Sequences SNHLY (CDR1) and FYNNEI (CDR2) are obtained from the germline V gene. V is pared back by 8 bases and J by 4 bases, with 14 bases lying between the germline termini. The CDR3, from cysteine to phenylalanine, totals 13 residues. Solely the CDR3 DNA is kept, with 39 bases framed from the first base.

The method was RACE. The instrument was a NextSeq 500. During library preparation, unique molecular identifiers were attached to individual cDNA molecules so that TCRs could be counted in a quantitative, reproducible way. For every blood RNA sample, sequencing covered both the TCR alpha and TCR beta chains. In the paper's pipeline: A median of about 89,000 TCRs per sample was observed, with a range of about 23,224 to 700,000. V, J and CDR3 annotation of the TCR reads was carried out using the Decombinator software suite. For the PS versus PT1 abundance plots, all samples were subsampled to the same number of TCRs (28,000). Expanded TCRs were defined as absent before sensitization and observed at least eight times at the 2-week time point. The raw public reads went through TCRdb reprocessing: fastp at Q25, MiXCR clone calling, in-frame beta chains kept. Rows are unified per CDR3 protein, each entry keeping the most common DNA and genes. V and J calls and clone size were set by TCRdb, not the authors. The sample includes some 340,000 distinct CDR3 sequences, with 5.5% to 8% observed a single time. Clones ranked in the top ten supply roughly 7.9% of the sample.

The chain uses TRBV2 and TRBJ1-1; the D gene cannot be named for sure. The sequences come from whole blood, collected in connection with sensitization to the hapten diphenylcyclopropenone (DPC). The sequence was collected from a woman under 30 with alopecia areata. Some clones in this sample may be carry-over from other donors' samples. CDR3 reads: CASYKGSATEAFF. The nucleotides are TGTGCCAGCTATAAAGGGAGTGCCACTGAAGCTTTCTTT.